The sequence of this TCR beta chain was determined in a study of CXCR3-negative and CXCR3-positive naive CD8 T cells. The study made its TRB cDNA libraries by 5' RACE, adding UMI labels. After re-calling the 5' RACE reads, TCRdb lists one entry per CDR3 protein, DNA absent. In all, the sample yields some 60,000 distinct CDR3 sequences. Study conclusions and caveats: Similarly elevated diversity marked both naive subsets, with memory CD8+ cells showing far lower diversity. Memory, not naive, CXCR3-negative and CXCR3-positive cells differed in TRBV-TRBJ usage. CXCR3-positive naive cells had TRB CDR3s that were more hydrophobic than CXCR3-negative naive cells had. Surface CD5 was comparable between naive subsets; TCR strength was inferred from TRB CDR3 properties.

Note on this clonotype: Its antigen remains unknown.

The receptor's source is a human donor in good health. Some clones in this sample may be carry-over from other donors' samples. The specimen sequenced was naive CXCR3+ CD8+ T cells from blood. Subset described: CD45RO-CCR7+CD27+CD95- naive CD8+ T cells expressing CXCR3 (TNR3+).

The CDR3 here is CSVKQGRTEAFF. V usage is TRBV29-1 and J usage is TRBJ1-1; lacking DNA, the TRBD1 call made by TCRdb goes unchecked. Germline CDR1 reads SQVTM; CDR2 reads ANQGSEA. The CDR3 runs 12 residues.